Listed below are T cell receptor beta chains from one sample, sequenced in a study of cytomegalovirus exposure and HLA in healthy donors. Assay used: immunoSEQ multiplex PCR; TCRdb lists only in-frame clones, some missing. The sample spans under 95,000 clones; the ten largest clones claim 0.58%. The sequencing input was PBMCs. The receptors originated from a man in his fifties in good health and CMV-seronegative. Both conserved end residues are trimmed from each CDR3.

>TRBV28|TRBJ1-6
ASSFIPGGDSPLH
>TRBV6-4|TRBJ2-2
ASSEGHNTGELF
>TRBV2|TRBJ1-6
ASSGETTNSPLH
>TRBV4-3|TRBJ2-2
ASSPKWDRAEWIGELF
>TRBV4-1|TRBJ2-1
ASSQEAGASSYNEQF
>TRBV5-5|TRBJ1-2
ASSLRGQGRYGYT
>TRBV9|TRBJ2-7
ASSPGGAGGEQY
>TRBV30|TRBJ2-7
AWSARYAYEQY
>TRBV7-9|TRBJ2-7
ASSLGSYEQY
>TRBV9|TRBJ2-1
ASSDGGSYNEQF
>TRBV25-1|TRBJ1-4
ASSPTTGLARSEKLF
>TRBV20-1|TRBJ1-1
GGGQGTEAF
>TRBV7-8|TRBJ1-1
ASSLDTGRTEAF
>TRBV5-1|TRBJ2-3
ASSGRAGATDTQY
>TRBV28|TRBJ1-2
ASWGGRLAGYT